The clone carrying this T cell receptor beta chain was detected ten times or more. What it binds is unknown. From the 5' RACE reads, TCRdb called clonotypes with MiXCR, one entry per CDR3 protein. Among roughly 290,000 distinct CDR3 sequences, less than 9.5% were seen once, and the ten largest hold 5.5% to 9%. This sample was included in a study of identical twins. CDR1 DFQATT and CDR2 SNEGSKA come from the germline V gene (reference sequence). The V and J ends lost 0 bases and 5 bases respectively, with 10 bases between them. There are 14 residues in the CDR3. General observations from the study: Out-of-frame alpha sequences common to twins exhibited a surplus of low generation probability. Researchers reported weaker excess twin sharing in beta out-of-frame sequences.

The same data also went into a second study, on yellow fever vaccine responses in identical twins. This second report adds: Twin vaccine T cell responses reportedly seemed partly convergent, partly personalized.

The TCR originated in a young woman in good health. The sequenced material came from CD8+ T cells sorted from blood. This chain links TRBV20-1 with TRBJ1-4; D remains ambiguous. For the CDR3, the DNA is TGCAGTGCTAGAGAGTGGAGGGAGAATGAAAAACTGTTTTTT. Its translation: CSAREWRENEKLFF.